The rows below give T cell receptor beta chains drawn from one sample of a study of shared clonotypes between healthy human individuals. TCRdb's copy holds only in-frame clones and misses some; the assay was immunoSEQ multiplex PCR. The sample holds millions of clones; around 95% are singletons and the top ten take 0.1% to 0.15%. Sequencing was performed on naive CD4+ T cells sorted from blood. These receptors all stem from a man aged 18 to 29 in good health. Both conserved end residues are part of each CDR3. D genes are given only for firm matches. Some rows have no size entry. The others give once, few or many, or a class for an expanded clone.

CDR3 | DNA | size | J | V | D
CASSLARQAYEQYF | TGCGCCAGCAGCTTGGCCCGTCAGGCCTACGAGCAGTACTTC | - | TRBJ2-7 | TRBV5-1 | -
CASSLNPGPSYEQYF | TGTGCCAGCAGCTTAAATCCGGGCCCGTCCTACGAGCAGTACTTC | - | TRBJ2-7 | TRBV9 | -
CASSEDRNYEQYF | TGTGCCAGCAGCGAGGACAGGAACTACGAGCAGTACTTC | many | TRBJ2-7 | TRBV7-3 | TRBD1
CASSPSRARGQYF | TGTGCCAGCAGTCCCTCCCGGGCAAGGGGGCAGTACTTC | - | TRBJ2-7 | TRBV6-5 | -
CASSMGTGTNNEKLFF | TGTGCCAGTAGTATGGGGACAGGGACGAATAATGAAAAACTGTTTTTT | - | TRBJ1-4 | TRBV19 | TRBD1
CASSARTRTGGYEQYF | TGTGCCAGTAGTGCCAGGACTCGGACAGGGGGCTACGAGCAGTACTTC | - | TRBJ2-7 | TRBV19 | TRBD1
CASSAQRYEQYF | TGTGCCAGCAGCGCCCAGAGATACGAGCAGTACTTC | - | TRBJ2-7 | TRBV11-2 | -
CASTRGGYNEQFF | TGTGCCAGCACGAGGGGGGGCTACAATGAGCAGTTCTTC | - | TRBJ2-1 | TRBV6-5 | -
CASKPWTSGYNEQFF | TGTGCCAGCAAGCCCTGGACTAGCGGTTACAATGAGCAGTTCTTC | - | TRBJ2-1 | TRBV6-5 | TRBD2
CASRANSYEQYF | TGTGCCAGCAGGGCAAACTCCTACGAGCAGTACTTC | - | TRBJ2-7 | TRBV7-2 | -
CAIRGTGTLQGYTF | TGTGCCATCAGGGGGACAGGGACCTTGCAGGGCTACACCTTC | - | TRBJ1-2 | TRBV10-3 | TRBD1
CASSMGGQYVAGELFF | TGTGCCAGTAGTATGGGAGGGCAGTACGTAGCCGGGGAGCTGTTTTTT | - | TRBJ2-2 | TRBV19 | TRBD2
CASSSLGQVVRYTF | TGTGCCAGCAGTTCGTTAGGACAGGTTGTTCGCTACACCTTC | - | TRBJ1-2 | TRBV28 | TRBD1
CASSSQRANYGYTF | TGTGCCAGCAGTTCCCAGAGAGCTAACTATGGCTACACCTTC | - | TRBJ1-2 | TRBV27 | -
CASSYRDEQYF | TGTGCCAGCAGTTATCGGGACGAGCAGTACTTC | - | TRBJ2-7 | TRBV6-5 | -
CAWSVPRTGGQETQYF | TGTGCCTGGAGTGTACCAAGGACAGGGGGCCAAGAGACCCAGTACTTC | - | TRBJ2-5 | TRBV30 | TRBD1
CASSDRGRNTEAFF | TGTGCCAGTAGCGACAGGGGGAGGAACACTGAAGCTTTCTTT | - | TRBJ1-1 | TRBV19 | TRBD1
CATSRGLVVSGGYTF | TGTGCCACCAGCAGAGGACTGGTAGTGTCTGGAGGCTACACCTTC | - | TRBJ1-2 | TRBV15 | -
CASSSLVAGDYEQYF | TGTGCCAGCAGCTCTTTAGTAGCGGGGGACTACGAGCAGTACTTC | once | TRBJ2-7 | TRBV7-9 | TRBD2
CASSPPSAGAYEQYF | TGTGCCAGCTCACCACCATCGGCAGGGGCCTACGAGCAGTACTTC | - | TRBJ2-7 | TRBV18 | -
CASRKDTNTEAFF | TGTGCCAGCCGAAAGGACACGAACACTGAAGCTTTCTTT | - | TRBJ1-1 | TRBV6-1 | -
CASRQKNSPLHF | TGTGCCAGCAGGCAGAAGAATTCACCCCTCCACTTT | - | TRBJ1-6 | TRBV6-5 | -
CASSLGGTGGNSPLHF | TGTGCCAGCAGCTTAGGGGGGACAGGGGGAAATTCACCCCTCCACTTT | - | TRBJ1-6 | TRBV7-9 | TRBD1
CASSLMIAGSYEQYF | TGCGCCAGCAGCTTAATGATAGCGGGTTCCTACGAGCAGTACTTC | - | TRBJ2-7 | TRBV5-1 | TRBD2
CASSLVSTYEQYF | TGTGCCAGCAGCTTAGTTAGTACTTACGAGCAGTACTTC | - | TRBJ2-7 | TRBV11-2 | -
CSVEPRSTGGHYGYTF | TGCAGCGTTGAGCCCCGATCGACAGGGGGCCACTATGGCTACACCTTC | - | TRBJ1-2 | TRBV29-1 | TRBD1
CAISESGQANQPQHF | TGTGCCATCAGTGAGTCGGGACAGGCGAATCAGCCCCAGCATTTT | - | TRBJ1-5 | TRBV10-3 | TRBD1
CASSRAPGYLYGYTF | TGTGCCAGCAGCAGGGCCCCGGGATATCTCTATGGCTACACCTTC | - | TRBJ1-2 | TRBV25-1 | -
CASSPGNSFGEQYF | TGTGCCAGCAGCCCAGGGAACAGCTTCGGCGAGCAGTACTTC | - | TRBJ2-7 | TRBV7-3 | -
CASQRQDFTEAFF | TGCGCCAGCCAGAGACAGGATTTCACTGAAGCTTTCTTT | - | TRBJ1-1 | TRBV10-2 | -
CAWSNTAGGEQYF | TGTGCCTGGAGTAACACAGCAGGCGGGGAGCAGTACTTC | - | TRBJ2-7 | TRBV30 | -
CASSPYRGTSGGYEQYF | TGCGCCAGCAGCCCCTATAGGGGGACTAGCGGAGGCTACGAGCAGTACTTC | - | TRBJ2-7 | TRBV5-1 | TRBD2
CASSFWTGTRGANVLTF | TGTGCCAGCAGCTTTTGGACAGGGACGAGAGGGGCCAACGTCCTGACTTTC | - | TRBJ2-6 | TRBV13 | TRBD1
CASSFRVQGYTF | TGTGCCAGCAGTTTTAGGGTTCAGGGCTACACCTTC | - | TRBJ1-2 | TRBV28 | -
CASSYYRENTEAFF | TGTGCCAGCAGTTATTACAGGGAGAACACTGAAGCTTTCTTT | - | TRBJ1-1 | TRBV6-5 | -
CASSLGQHNEQFF | TGTGCTAGCAGCTTGGGCCAACACAATGAGCAGTTCTTC | - | TRBJ2-1 | TRBV7-7 | -
CAWTGGQNTEAFF | TGTGCCTGGACCGGGGGTCAGAACACTGAAGCTTTCTTT | - | TRBJ1-1 | TRBV30 | -
CASSQSRTVYNEQFF | TGTGCCAGCAGCCAATCTAGGACGGTATACAATGAGCAGTTCTTC | - | TRBJ2-1 | TRBV16 | -
CASSETRTGGYTF | TGTGCCAGCAGTGAGACTCGCACGGGAGGCTACACCTTC | - | TRBJ1-2 | TRBV2 | -
CASSKRGGPPPQHF | TGTGCCAGTAGTAAAAGGGGAGGTCCGCCGCCCCAGCATTTT | - | TRBJ1-5 | TRBV19 | -
CAWSYSSNYGYTF | TGTGCCTGGAGCTACAGTTCTAACTATGGCTACACCTTC | - | TRBJ1-2 | TRBV30 | -
CASSPGSASYEQYF | TGTGCCAGCAGCCCCGGGTCGGCATCCTACGAGCAGTACTTC | - | TRBJ2-7 | TRBV7-2 | -
CASSRSGTNEKLFF | TGTGCCAGCTCTCGCTCAGGAACTAATGAAAAACTGTTTTTT | - | TRBJ1-4 | TRBV18 | -
CARILTGGRNTEAFF | TGTGCCCGGATTTTAACAGGGGGCCGGAACACTGAAGCTTTCTTT | - | TRBJ1-1 | TRBV30 | TRBD1
CSARSTESAFF | TGCAGTGCGCGGAGTACCGAATCAGCTTTCTTT | once | TRBJ1-1 | TRBV20-1 | -
CASSPGSGELFF | TGTGCCAGCTCTCCAGGATCCGGGGAGCTGTTTTTT | - | TRBJ2-2 | TRBV18 | -
CASSVEGGGGNEQFF | TGTGCCAGCAGCGTAGAAGGCGGGGGTGGTAATGAGCAGTTCTTC | - | TRBJ2-1 | TRBV9 | TRBD2
CASSENRLGGSEKLFF | TGCGCCAGCAGTGAGAATAGGCTCGGGGGATCTGAAAAACTGTTTTTT | - | TRBJ1-4 | TRBV10-1 | -
CAWTHRTTYNEQFF | TGTGCCTGGACCCACAGGACTACCTACAATGAGCAGTTCTTC | - | TRBJ2-1 | TRBV30 | -
CASNSAASGETQYF | TGTGCCAGCAACTCAGCGGCTTCCGGGGAGACCCAGTACTTC | - | TRBJ2-5 | TRBV25-1 | -